The next 8 T cell receptor beta chains were all read from a single sample in a study of cytomegalovirus exposure and HLA in healthy donors. This table comes from immunoSEQ multiplex PCR, and its TCRdb copy is limited to in-frame clones, with some not included. This table holds about 180,000 clones, approximately 89% found once. The sample comprised PBMCs. The receptors shown here come from a man aged 18 to 29 in good health and CMV-seropositive.

This chain uses TRBV2 with TRBJ2-1; TRBD1 might be the D (6 bases). Deletions cut 6 bases from V and 0 bases from J, with 12 bases between. From germline, CDR1 is SNHLY and CDR2 FYNNEI. This CDR3 region has 15 residues. The CDR3 reads CASRGDRSSYNEQFF. CDR3 nucleotides: TGTGCCAGCAGGGGTGACAGGAGCTCCTACAATGAGCAGTTCTTC.

The CDR3 nucleotides are TGTGCCACCACCTGGGGAGGGGCAGGTGAAAAACTGTTTTTT. As protein: CATTWGGAGEKLFF. The rearrangement links TRBV10-3 to TRBJ1-4; maybe TRBD1 (5 bases). Germline V gene data show CDR1 as ENHRY and CDR2 as SYGVKD. The CDR3 extends over 14 amino acids. Between the trimmed V and J ends, which lost 10 bases and 7 bases, there was a span of 19 bases.

The chain recombines TRBV6-6 with TRBJ1-2; 7 bases are shared with TRBD1. The CDR3 length is 13 residues. After removal of 6 bases from V and 8 bases from J, the junction contained 9 bases not matched to a gene. Germline lookup yields CDR1 MNHNY and CDR2 SVGAGI (reference sequence). The CDR3 loop is CASRHDRVRGYTF. CDR3 DNA sequence: TGTGCCAGCAGACACGACAGGGTTCGGGGCTACACCTTC.

This clone was seen a single time. V usage is TRBV5-1 and J usage is TRBJ2-7, with 7 positions matching TRBD1. The CDR3 spans 15 residues. V gave up 2 bases and J gave up 0 bases; unmatched junction bases: 5. CDR1 and CDR2 from the germline V gene are SGHRS and YFSETQ. The CDR3 reads CASSFLRDSSYEQYF. The CDR3 nucleotides read TGCGCCAGCAGCTTTCTCCGGGACAGCTCCTACGAGCAGTACTTC.

V is TRBV7-6 and J is TRBJ2-7; 8 bases match TRBD1. The CDR3 loop spans 14 amino acids. The V gene's germline CDR1 is SGHVS and CDR2 FNYEAQ. The J segment lost 1 base and the V segment lost 1 base, leaving 0 bases of the junction unmatched. The CDR3 sequence is CASSLGTGSYEQYF. CDR3 DNA: TGTGCCAGCAGCTTAGGGACAGGGTCCTACGAGCAGTACTTC.

The chain employs TRBV7-9 and TRBJ2-5; weak D call: TRBD2 (6 bases). The ends were cut back, 2 bases at V and 5 bases at J, with 15 bases in the middle. This CDR3 is built from 15 residues. The germline CDR1 and CDR2 sequences are SEHNR and FQNEAQ (reference sequence). DNA of the CDR3: TGTGCCAGCAGCTTAAGGGGAAGTGGAGGGGAGACCCAGTACTTC. Translation: CASSLRGSGGETQYF.

Only a few counts were recorded for this clone. Other DNA sequences from this sample encode an identical CDR3 as well. The chain joins TRBV27 to TRBJ2-7, with a tentative D call TRBD1 (6 bases). The length of the CDR3 is 11 residues. Germline CDR1 MNHEY, CDR2 SMNVEV (reference sequence). Trimming cost V 3 bases and J 6 bases, with 6 bases left between them. The CDR3 reads CASSFRGEQYF. CDR3 in DNA: TGTGCCAGCAGTTTCAGGGGCGAGCAGTACTTC.

This chain joins TRBV5-4 and TRBJ2-7; D is perhaps TRBD2 (6 bases). V dropped 4 bases and J dropped 0 bases, with 14 bases sitting between them. The germline gives CDR1 SGHNT, CDR2 YYREEE (reference sequence). CDR3 length equals 15 residues. The CDR3: CASSGGAGSSYEQYF. DNA for the CDR3: TGTGCCAGCAGCGGGGGAGCGGGCAGCTCCTACGAGCAGTACTTC.